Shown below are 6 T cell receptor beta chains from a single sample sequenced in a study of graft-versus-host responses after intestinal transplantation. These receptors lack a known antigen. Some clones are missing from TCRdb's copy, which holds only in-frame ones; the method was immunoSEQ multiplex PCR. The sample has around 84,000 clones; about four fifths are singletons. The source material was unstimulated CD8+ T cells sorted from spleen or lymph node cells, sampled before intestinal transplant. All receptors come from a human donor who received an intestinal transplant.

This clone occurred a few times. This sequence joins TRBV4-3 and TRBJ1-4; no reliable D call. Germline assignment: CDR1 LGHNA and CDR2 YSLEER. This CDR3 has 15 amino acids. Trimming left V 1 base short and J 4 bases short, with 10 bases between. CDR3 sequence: CASSQAKGSNEKLFF. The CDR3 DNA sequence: TGCGCCAGCAGCCAAGCTAAGGGAAGTAATGAAAAACTGTTTTTT.

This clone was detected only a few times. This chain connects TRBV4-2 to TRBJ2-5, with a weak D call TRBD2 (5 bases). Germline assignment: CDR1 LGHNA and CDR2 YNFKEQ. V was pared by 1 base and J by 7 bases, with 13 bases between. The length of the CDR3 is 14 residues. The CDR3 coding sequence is TGTGCCAGCAGCCAAGTGGCGGGCGAAGGGACCCAGTACTTC. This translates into CASSQVAGEGTQYF.

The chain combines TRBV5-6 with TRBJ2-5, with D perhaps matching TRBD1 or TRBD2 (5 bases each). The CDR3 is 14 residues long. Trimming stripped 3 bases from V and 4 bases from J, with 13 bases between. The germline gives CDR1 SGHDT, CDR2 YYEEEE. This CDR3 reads CASSSDGAGETQYF. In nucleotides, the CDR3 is TGTGCCAGCAGCTCGGACGGGGCGGGAGAGACCCAGTACTTC.

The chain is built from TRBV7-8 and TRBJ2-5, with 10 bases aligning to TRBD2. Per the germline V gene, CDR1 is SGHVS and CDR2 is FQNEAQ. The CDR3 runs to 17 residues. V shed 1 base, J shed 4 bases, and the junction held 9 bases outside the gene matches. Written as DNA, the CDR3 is TGTGCCAGCAGCTTAGATCAGCGGGAGGGCCCAATAGAGACCCAGTACTTC. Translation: CASSLDQREGPIETQYF.

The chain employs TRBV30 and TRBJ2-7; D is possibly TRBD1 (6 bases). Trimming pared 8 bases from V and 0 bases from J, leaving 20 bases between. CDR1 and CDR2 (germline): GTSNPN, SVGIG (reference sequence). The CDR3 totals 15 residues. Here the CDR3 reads CATTMTGPSSYEQYF. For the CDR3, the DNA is TGTGCCACTACCATGACAGGTCCCAGCTCCTACGAGCAGTACTTC.

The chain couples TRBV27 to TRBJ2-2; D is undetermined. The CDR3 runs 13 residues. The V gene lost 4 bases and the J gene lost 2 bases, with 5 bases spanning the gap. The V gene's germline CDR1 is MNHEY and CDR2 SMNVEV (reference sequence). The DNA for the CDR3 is TGTGCCAGCAGTTGGCTCAACACCGGGGAGCTGTTTTTT. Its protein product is CASSWLNTGELFF.